This T cell receptor beta chain was recorded in a study of blood T cell repertoires in COVID-19. Original analysis: Amplification of reference gene primers was used by the study to estimate nucleated cell counts. Sequencing used immunoSEQ multiplex PCR; TCRdb keeps in-frame clones, though not all of them. V, J and clone size were drawn from that table, and D and trimming were deduced from the DNA. The sample carries fewer than 200,000 clones, around 81% recorded once. This clone was picked up one time. Per the germline V gene, CDR1 is SGDLS and CDR2 is YYNGEE. The CDR3 contains 15 residues. Unmatched junction bases numbered 6, after V lost 2 bases and J lost 4 bases.

The clonotype originates from an elderly woman with COVID-19, enrolled during active disease. The gene calls are TRBV9 and TRBJ2-3, with 8 bases matching TRBD2. Sequencing input: peripheral blood. The chain's CDR3 is CASSVRGGVPDTQYF. In DNA form, the CDR3 reads TGTGCCAGCAGCGTCCGGGGGGGAGTTCCAGATACGCAGTATTTT.